This is a list of T cell receptor beta chains from one sample in a study of blood T cell repertoires in COVID-19. Sequencing used immunoSEQ multiplex PCR; TCRdb keeps in-frame clones, though not all of them. Altogether about 180,000 clones are present, roughly 88% being singletons, with the ten largest covering 6.5% to 9%. The sequencing sample was made of peripheral blood. These receptors were obtained from a woman aged 35 to 49 with COVID-19, enrolled during active disease. Each CDR3 is given with its conserved first and last residue. The order of the fields is clone size, J gene, V gene, D gene, CDR3 DNA, CDR3 protein. D genes are given only for firm matches. Clone size, where shown, is once, few, many, or a class for clones that have expanded.

- | TRBJ2-1 | TRBV4-2 | TRBD2 | TGTGCCAGCAGCCAACGCCCGGGACTAGCGGGAGGCAATGAGCAGTTCTTC | CASSQRPGLAGGNEQFF
once | TRBJ2-5 | TRBV24-1 | TRBD2 | TGTGCCACCAGTCGGGCGGGGGGGGCGACCCAGTACTTC | CATSRAGGATQYF
- | TRBJ2-1 | TRBV9 | TRBD1 | TGTGCCAGCAGCCCCCGGGACAGGGGACGACCCTACAATGAGCAGTTCTTC | CASSPRDRGRPYNEQFF
few | TRBJ2-2 | TRBV9 | - | TGTGCCAGCAGCGTAGGAGGGAGTTGGACCGGGGAGCTGTTTTTT | CASSVGGSWTGELFF
- | TRBJ1-1 | TRBV19 | - | TGTGCCAGTAGTATTCAGAACACTGAAGCTTTCTTT | CASSIQNTEAFF
- | TRBJ2-7 | TRBV4-2 | TRBD1 | TGTGCCAGCAGCCAAGCGGCAGGGGGCTACGAGCAGTACTTC | CASSQAAGGYEQYF
- | TRBJ2-1 | TRBV27 | TRBD2 | TGTGCCAGCAGATCATTAGCGGGGGGCTACAATGAGCAGTTCTTC | CASRSLAGGYNEQFF
- | TRBJ2-7 | TRBV18 | TRBD2 | TGTGCCAGCTCACGGGGACTAGCGGGAGGGCCAGTCGAGCAGTACTTC | CASSRGLAGGPVEQYF
- | TRBJ1-4 | TRBV3-1/TRBV3-2 | - | TGTGCCAGCAGCCAAGTCGGGGGGCGAACTAATGAAAAACTGTTTTTT | CASSQVGGRTNEKLFF
- | TRBJ2-3 | TRBV10-1 | TRBD2 | TGCGCCAGCAGTGAGTCGACTAGCGGGGCAATAGATACGCAGTATTTT | CASSESTSGAIDTQYF
- | TRBJ2-7 | TRBV18 | TRBD2 | TGTGCCAGCTCACCACCTTCCGGACTAGCGGGAGCCCCCTACGAGCAGTACTTC | CASSPPSGLAGAPYEQYF
few | TRBJ2-1 | TRBV27 | TRBD2 | TGTGCCAGCAGTTTATCTCTAGCGGGCTACAATGAGCAGTTCTTC | CASSLSLAGYNEQFF
- | TRBJ1-2 | TRBV5-1 | - | TGCGCCAGCAGCTTGGAAGGGGGTGGCTATGGCTACACCTTC | CASSLEGGGYGYTF
- | TRBJ1-2 | TRBV4-1 | - | TGCGCCAGCAGCCAAGATATGTGGAGGGGCGTAGGTACTGGCTACACCTTC | CASSQDMWRGVGTGYTF
- | TRBJ1-4 | TRBV10-1 | - | TGCGCCAGCAGTGAGTCGAAGATCATTCGGCGACTAGGAGCGGCCGGGGTTCGAAAACTGTTTTTT | CASSESKIIRRLGAAGVRKLFF
- | TRBJ1-3 | TRBV7-6 | - | TGTGCCAGCAGCTTAGACTTCACCTCTGGAAACACCATATATTTT | CASSLDFTSGNTIYF
- | TRBJ1-5 | TRBV9 | - | TGTGCCAGCAGCGCGGGACACTTTAGCAATCAGCCCCAGCATTTT | CASSAGHFSNQPQHF
- | TRBJ2-7 | TRBV6-5 | - | TGTGCCAGCAGTCCTTACTACGAGCAGTACTTC | CASSPYYEQYF
- | TRBJ2-2 | TRBV13 | TRBD1 | TGTGCCAGCAGCCTGCGGACAGGGCGGTGGACCGGGGAGCTGTTTTTT | CASSLRTGRWTGELFF
- | TRBJ2-3 | TRBV28 | - | TGTGCCAGCAGACGTTTGCGCACTAGCACAGATACGCAGTATTTT | CASRRLRTSTDTQYF
- | TRBJ2-1 | TRBV9 | TRBD2 | TGTGCCAGCAGCGTCCCTATGGCGGGAGGGAAGTACAATGAGCAGTTCTTC | CASSVPMAGGKYNEQFF
once | TRBJ2-7 | TRBV6-5 | - | TGTGCCAGCTACAGGGAGTTGAACGAGCAGTACTTC | CASYRELNEQYF
few | TRBJ1-2 | TRBV9 | - | TGTGCCAGCAGCGTAGGGGGGGGTCTCGACCGAGGCTACACCTTC | CASSVGGGLDRGYTF
- | TRBJ1-1 | TRBV2 | - | TGTGCCAGCAGCTCTACCTTACAGGGCACTGAAGCTTTCTTT | CASSSTLQGTEAFF
few | TRBJ1-5 | TRBV27 | TRBD1 | TGTGCCAGCAGTTTCGGGCAGGGGGGCAATCAGCCCCAGCATTTT | CASSFGQGGNQPQHF
- | TRBJ1-5 | TRBV19 | - | TGTGCCAGTAGTATAGTTTCCCCCTTCGGGGGTTTGAGCAATCAGCCCCAGCATTTT | CASSIVSPFGGLSNQPQHF
once | TRBJ1-5 | TRBV6-6 | TRBD1 | TGTGCCAGCAGTTCCGGACAGGGATCGGAGCCCCAGCATTTT | CASSSGQGSEPQHF
- | TRBJ1-6 | TRBV29-1 | - | TGCAGCGCGTCCCTTCGGGGTAGTAGTGGATCACCCCTCCACTTT | CSASLRGSSGSPLHF
once | TRBJ1-1 | TRBV11-3 | - | TGTGCCAGCAGCAAGAAACAGGGTCCCCTGAACACTGAAGCTTTCTTT | CASSKKQGPLNTEAFF
- | TRBJ1-3 | TRBV5-1 | - | TGCGCCAGCAGCTTGGGGCAGGGTCCCTCTGGAAACACCATATATTTT | CASSLGQGPSGNTIYF
- | TRBJ1-4 | TRBV19 | TRBD1 | TGTGCCAGTAGGCGACAGGGAAGTAGTGAAAAACTGTTTTTT | CASRRQGSSEKLFF
- | TRBJ1-6 | TRBV5-1 | TRBD1 | TGCGCCAGCAGCTTGGGACAGGGTTTAGCACCCCTCCACTTT | CASSLGQGLAPLHF
- | TRBJ2-1 | TRBV6-4 | - | TGTGCCAGCAGTGGGCTGGAGGGTTCCAATGAGCAGTTCTTC | CASSGLEGSNEQFF
- | TRBJ1-2 | TRBV29-1 | - | TGCAGCGTTGGAACAGCTAACTATGGCTACACCTTC | CSVGTANYGYTF
- | TRBJ2-3 | TRBV24-1 | - | TGTGCCACCAGTGATTTTGGGGACTCGGGCACAGATACGCAGTATTTT | CATSDFGDSGTDTQYF
- | TRBJ2-7 | TRBV3-1/TRBV3-2 | - | TGTGCCAGCAGCCTGTCGGTCTCCTACGAGCAGTACTTC | CASSLSVSYEQYF
- | TRBJ2-7 | TRBV7-9 | TRBD1 | TGTGCCAGCAGCGCGTGGACAGGGGGGTACGAGCAGTACTTC | CASSAWTGGYEQYF
- | TRBJ1-1 | TRBV19 | - | TGTGCCAGTAGTATCTATGGGGGGGGGAACACTGAAGCTTTCTTT | CASSIYGGGNTEAFF
- | TRBJ1-5 | TRBV2 | TRBD1 | TGTGCCAGCAGTTCCGACAGGGACCTCAATCAGCCCCAGCATTTT | CASSSDRDLNQPQHF
medium-sized | TRBJ1-2 | TRBV7-9 | - | TGTGCCAGCAGCCCTGCAGGGATACCTAACTATGGCTACACCTTC | CASSPAGIPNYGYTF
- | TRBJ1-1 | TRBV4-1 | - | TGCGCCAGCAGCCAAGTGCTAGGGGGAACAACTGAAGCTTTCTTT | CASSQVLGGTTEAFF
once | TRBJ2-1 | TRBV28 | - | TGTGCCAGCATTGGAGGAGGGAAGCAGGTTGAGCAGTTCTTC | CASIGGGKQVEQFF
- | TRBJ1-4 | TRBV7-9 | TRBD1 | TGTGCCAGTATGACAGGGTGGAATGAAAAACTGTTTTTT | CASMTGWNEKLFF
- | TRBJ2-1 | TRBV5-1 | TRBD2 | TGCGCCAGCAGCTTGAAGCGGGGGGGTCCCAATGAGCAGTTCTTC | CASSLKRGGPNEQFF